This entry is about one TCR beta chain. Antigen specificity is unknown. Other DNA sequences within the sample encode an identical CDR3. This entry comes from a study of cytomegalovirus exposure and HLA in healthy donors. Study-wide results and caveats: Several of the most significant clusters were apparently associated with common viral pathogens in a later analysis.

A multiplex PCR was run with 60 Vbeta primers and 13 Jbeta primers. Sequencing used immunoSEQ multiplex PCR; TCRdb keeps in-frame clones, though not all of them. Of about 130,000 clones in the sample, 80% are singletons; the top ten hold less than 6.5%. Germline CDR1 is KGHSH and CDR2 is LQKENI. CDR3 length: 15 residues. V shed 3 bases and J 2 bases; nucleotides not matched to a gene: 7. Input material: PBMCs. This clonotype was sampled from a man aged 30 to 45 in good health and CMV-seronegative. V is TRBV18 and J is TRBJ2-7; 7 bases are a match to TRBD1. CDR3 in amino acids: CASSPGRGSTYEQYF. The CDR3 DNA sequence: TGTGCCAGCTCACCGGGCAGGGGGTCTACCTACGAGCAGTACTTC. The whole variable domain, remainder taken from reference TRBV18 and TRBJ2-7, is NAGVMQNPRHLVRRRGQEARLRCSPMKGHSHVYWYRQLPEEGLKFMVYLQKENIIDESGMPKERFSAEFPKEGPSILRIQQVVRGDSAAYFCASSPGRGSTYEQYFGPGTRLTVT.